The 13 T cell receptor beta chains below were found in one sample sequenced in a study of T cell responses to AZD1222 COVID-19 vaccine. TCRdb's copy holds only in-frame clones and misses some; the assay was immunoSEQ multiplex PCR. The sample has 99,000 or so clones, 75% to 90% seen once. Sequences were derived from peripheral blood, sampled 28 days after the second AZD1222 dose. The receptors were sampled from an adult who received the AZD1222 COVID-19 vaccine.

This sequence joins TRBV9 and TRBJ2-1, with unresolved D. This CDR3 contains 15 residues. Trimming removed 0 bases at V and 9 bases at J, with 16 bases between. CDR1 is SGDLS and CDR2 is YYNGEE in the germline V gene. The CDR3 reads CASSVVGSSRPEQFF. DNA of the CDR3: TGTGCCAGCAGCGTAGTAGGCAGCAGCAGGCCTGAGCAGTTCTTC.

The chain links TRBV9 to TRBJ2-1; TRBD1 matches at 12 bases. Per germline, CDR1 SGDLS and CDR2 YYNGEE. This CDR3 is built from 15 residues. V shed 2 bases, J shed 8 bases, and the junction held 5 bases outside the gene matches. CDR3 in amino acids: CASSVGTGGKDEQFF. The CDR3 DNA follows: TGTGCCAGCAGCGTTGGGACAGGGGGCAAGGATGAGCAGTTCTTC. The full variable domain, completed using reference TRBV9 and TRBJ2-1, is DSGVTQTPKHLITATGQRVTLRCSPRSGDLSVYWYQQSLDQGLQFLIQYYNGEERAKGNILERFSAQQFPDLHSELNLSSLELGDSALYFCASSVGTGGKDEQFFGPGTRLTVL.

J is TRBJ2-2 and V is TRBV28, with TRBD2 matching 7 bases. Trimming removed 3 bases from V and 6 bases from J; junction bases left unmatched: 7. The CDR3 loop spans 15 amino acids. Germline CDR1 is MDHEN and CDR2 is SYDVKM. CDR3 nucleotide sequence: TGTGCCAGCAGTTTTATGACGGCGGGGGCCGGGGAGCTGTTTTTT. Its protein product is CASSFMTAGAGELFF.

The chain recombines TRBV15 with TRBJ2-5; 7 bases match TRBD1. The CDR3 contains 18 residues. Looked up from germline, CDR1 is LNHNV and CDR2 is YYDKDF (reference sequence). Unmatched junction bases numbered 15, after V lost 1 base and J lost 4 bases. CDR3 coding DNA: TGTGCCACCAGCAGAGGGGTCGGACAGGCCGGATATGGAGAGACCCAGTACTTC. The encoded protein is CATSRGVGQAGYGETQYF.

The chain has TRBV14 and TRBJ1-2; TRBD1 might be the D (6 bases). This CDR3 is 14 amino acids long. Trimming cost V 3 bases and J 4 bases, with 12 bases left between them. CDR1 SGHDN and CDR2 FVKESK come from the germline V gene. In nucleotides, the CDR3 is TGTGCCAGCAGCCACCACAGGGTGACCTATGGCTACACCTTC. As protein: CASSHHRVTYGYTF.

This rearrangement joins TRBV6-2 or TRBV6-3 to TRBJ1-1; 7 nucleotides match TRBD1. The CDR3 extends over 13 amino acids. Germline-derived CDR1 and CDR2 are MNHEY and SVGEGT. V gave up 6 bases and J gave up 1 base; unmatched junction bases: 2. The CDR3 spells CASSGQENTEAFF. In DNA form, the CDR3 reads TGTGCCAGCAGCGGACAGGAGAACACTGAAGCTTTCTTT.

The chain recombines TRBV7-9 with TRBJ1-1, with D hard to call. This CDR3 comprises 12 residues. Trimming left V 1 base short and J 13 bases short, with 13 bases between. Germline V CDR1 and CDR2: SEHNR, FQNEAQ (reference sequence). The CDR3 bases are TGTGCCAGCAGCTTAGAACTAGCCCGGGTTTTCTTT. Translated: CASSLELARVFF.

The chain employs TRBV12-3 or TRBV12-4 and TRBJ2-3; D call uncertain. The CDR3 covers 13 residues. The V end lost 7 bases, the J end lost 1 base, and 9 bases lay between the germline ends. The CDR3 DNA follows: TGTGCCAGCACCTCTAGAGGCACAGATACGCAGTATTTT. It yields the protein CASTSRGTDTQYF.

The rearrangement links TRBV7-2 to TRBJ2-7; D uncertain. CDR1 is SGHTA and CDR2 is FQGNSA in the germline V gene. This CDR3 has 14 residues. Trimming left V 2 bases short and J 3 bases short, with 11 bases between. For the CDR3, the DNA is TGTGCCAGCAGCTTAACGTCACTGAACTACGAGCAGTACTTC. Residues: CASSLTSLNYEQYF. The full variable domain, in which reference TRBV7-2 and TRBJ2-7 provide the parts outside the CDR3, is GAGVSQSPSNKVTEKGKDVELRCDPISGHTALYWYRQSLGQGLEFLIYFQGNSAPDKSGLPSDRFSAERTGGSVSTLTIQRTQQEDSAVYLCASSLTSLNYEQYFGPGTRLTVT.

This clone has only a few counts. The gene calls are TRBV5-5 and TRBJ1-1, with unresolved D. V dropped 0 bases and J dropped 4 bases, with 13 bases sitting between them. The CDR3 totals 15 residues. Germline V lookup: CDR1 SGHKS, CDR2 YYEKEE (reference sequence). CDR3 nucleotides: TGTGCCAGCAGCTTGGTAGGAGGATCGGTCACTGAAGCTTTCTTT. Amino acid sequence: CASSLVGGSVTEAFF.

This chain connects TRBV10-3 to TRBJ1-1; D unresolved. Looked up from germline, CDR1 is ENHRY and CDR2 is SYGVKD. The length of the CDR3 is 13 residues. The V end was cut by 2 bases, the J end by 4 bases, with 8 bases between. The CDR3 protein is CAISEAGSTEAFF. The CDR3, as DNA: TGTGCCATCAGTGAGGCGGGTTCCACTGAAGCTTTCTTT.

This CDR3 is CAISDWEPEQYF. CDR3 sequence (DNA): TGTGCCATCAGTGATTGGGAGCCCGAGCAGTACTTC. The genes are TRBV10-3 and TRBJ2-7, with a tentative D call TRBD2 (5 bases). The CDR3 spans 12 residues. V dropped 3 bases and J dropped 6 bases, with 9 bases sitting between them. The germline gives CDR1 ENHRY, CDR2 SYGVKD.

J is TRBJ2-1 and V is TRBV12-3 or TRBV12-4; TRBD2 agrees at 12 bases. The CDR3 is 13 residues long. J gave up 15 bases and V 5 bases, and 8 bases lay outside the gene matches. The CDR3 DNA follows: TGTGCCAGCAGTGCAGGACTAGCGGGGTCGGGGTTCTTC. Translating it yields CASSAGLAGSGFF.